These 30 T cell receptor beta chains were all obtained from the same sample, sequenced in a study of immune heterogeneity within non-small cell lung tumors. In a multiplex PCR, 32 V and 13 J primers amplified TCR beta CDR3. TCRdb re-analysed the multiplex PCR reads in MiXCR, keeping a single row per CDR3 protein. Of roughly 3,500 distinct CDR3 sequences detected, around 51% appear once; the ten largest clones hold roughly 12%. The template consisted of bulk tumor genomic DNA, with around 600 ng used per sample. Several widely spaced biopsies per primary tumor were taken during surgery. Patients with untreated, newly diagnosed non-small cell lung cancer underwent curative surgery. The sample consisted of lung tumor tissue. These TCRs come from a man aged 60 to 75 with non-small cell lung cancer.

This chain connects TRBV19 to TRBJ1-5; D perhaps matches TRBD1 (5 bases). V lost 10 bases and J lost 3, with 19 bases in between. Per the germline V gene, CDR1 is LNHDA and CDR2 is SQIVND (reference sequence). The CDR3 is 15 amino acids. CDR3 sequence: CATRSGIQVNQPQHF. The CDR3 DNA sequence: TGTGCCACTAGATCAGGGATACAGGTCAATCAGCCCCAGCATTTT.

The chain links TRBV5-6 to TRBJ2-7; TRBD2 matches at 14 bases. The V gene's germline CDR1 is SGHDT and CDR2 YYEEEE. V shed 4 bases and J 6 bases; nucleotides not matched to a gene: 24. This CDR3 is built from 21 residues. The CDR3 is CASSPPLRTSGRSRALREQYF. The CDR3 DNA follows: TGTGCCAGCAGCCCTCCCTTGCGGACTAGCGGGAGGTCACGAGCCCTTCGCGAGCAGTACTTC.

This clonotype came up many times. The rearrangement joins TRBV18 to TRBJ2-1, with 7 bases lining up with TRBD2. Germline values: CDR1 KGHSH, CDR2 LQKENI. The CDR3 sequence is 14 residues long. With V trimmed by 3 bases and J by 10 bases, 9 bases remained unmatched. CDR3 amino acids: CASSPLGGSEEQFF. Written as DNA, the CDR3 is TGTGCCAGCTCACCTTTGGGCGGGAGTGAGGAGCAGTTCTTC.

The chain uses TRBV20-1 and TRBJ2-7; tentatively, D is TRBD1 or TRBD2 (6 bases each). The CDR3 is 15 amino acids. The V and J ends lost 6 bases and 2 bases respectively, with 20 bases between them. Germline values: CDR1 DFQATT, CDR2 SNEGSKA (reference sequence). The CDR3 DNA is TGCAGTGCCCAGGGGTTCCCGGAGGGACCCTACGAGCAGTACTTC. Amino acid sequence: CSAQGFPEGPYEQYF.

The chain employs TRBV10-2 and TRBJ2-7; TRBD1 matches at 7 bases. The CDR3 loop spans 15 amino acids. The germline CDR1 and CDR2 sequences are WSHSY and SAAADI. V lost 7 bases and J lost 3; bases outside the gene matches: 12. The DNA for the CDR3 is TGCGCCAGCAACGAACAGGGGTTCGGGTACTACGAGCAGTACTTC. Translation gives CASNEQGFGYYEQYF.

The chain recombines TRBV2 with TRBJ2-2, with TRBD1 matching 7 bases. The CDR3 loop spans 14 amino acids. The trim removed 3 bases at V and 6 bases at J, leaving 4 bases unmatched. From germline, CDR1 is SNHLY and CDR2 FYNNEI. In DNA form, the CDR3 reads TGTGCCAGCAGTGACGGTCAGGGGGCCGGGGAGCTGTTTTTT. Translating gives CASSDGQGAGELFF.

By share, this clonotype counts as medium-sized. The chain combines TRBV15 with TRBJ1-6; a possible D gene is TRBD1 (5 bases). In germline, CDR1 is LNHNV, CDR2 YYDKDF (reference sequence). The CDR3 has 12 residues. Trimming pared 4 bases from V and 11 bases from J, leaving 9 bases between. In DNA form, the CDR3 reads TGTGCCACCAGCAAGGGGACCCCACCCCTCCACTTT. The encoded protein is CATSKGTPPLHF.

V is TRBV24-1 and J is TRBJ2-3, with TRBD1 identical over 9 bases. The CDR3 contains 14 residues. V shed 6 bases and J 3 bases; nucleotides not matched to a gene: 3. Germline assignment: CDR1 KGHDR and CDR2 SFDVKD. Here the CDR3 DNA reads TGTGCCACCAGTAGGGGACAGGGAACAGATACGCAGTATTTT. Translation: CATSRGQGTDTQYF.

The chain recombines TRBV20-1 with TRBJ2-7; D possibly corresponds to TRBD2 (6 bases). Trimming cost V 6 bases and J 0 bases, with 12 bases left between them. The CDR3 runs 13 residues. Germline V gene lookup returns CDR1 DFQATT and CDR2 SNEGSKA (reference sequence). CDR3 protein: CSAPGGNSYEQYF. CDR3 in DNA: TGCAGTGCCCCTGGGGGGAACTCCTACGAGCAGTACTTC.

This clonotype is medium-sized within its sample. The genes are TRBV7-2 and TRBJ2-1; 14 bases line up with TRBD2. The germline CDR1 and CDR2 sequences are SGHTA and FQGNSA. Trimming removed 1 base from V and 9 bases from J; junction bases left unmatched: 5. This CDR3 comprises 16 residues. The DNA for the CDR3 is TGTGCCAGCAGCTTAGAGGGGACTAGCGGGAGATTTGAGCAGTTCTTC. It translates to CASSLEGTSGRFEQFF.

By share, this clonotype ranks as medium-sized. This sequence joins TRBV20-1 and TRBJ2-1; no clear D gene. The V end was cut by 6 bases, the J end by 9 bases, with 12 bases between. The CDR3 extends over 11 amino acids. Germline V gives CDR1 DFQATT, CDR2 SNEGSKA (reference sequence). CDR3 in amino acids: CSADLSGEQFF. The CDR3 nucleotides read TGCAGTGCCGACTTGTCCGGTGAGCAGTTCTTC.

This clonotype is termed medium-sized (0.01 to 0.1%). The chain carries TRBV2 and TRBJ2-3; 7 bases fit TRBD2. V lost 1 base, J lost 0 bases, and 10 bases stayed unmatched. Per germline, CDR1 SNHLY and CDR2 FYNNEI. The CDR3 covers 18 residues. CDR3 region: CASSEVGKRGSSTDTQYF. The CDR3 nucleotides read TGTGCCAGCAGTGAAGTCGGGAAGCGGGGATCTAGCACAGATACGCAGTATTTT.

This clonotype was seen a few times. The chain is built from TRBV30 and TRBJ2-6, with TRBD1 as a possible D gene (6 bases). The CDR3 length is 15 residues. Germline CDR1 and CDR2: GTSNPN and SVGIG (reference sequence). Between the trimmed V and J ends, which lost 4 bases and 4 bases, there was a span of 14 bases. CDR3 DNA: TGTGCCTGGAACCACAGGGATCAAGGGGCCAACGTCCTGACTTTC. Its protein product is CAWNHRDQGANVLTF.

This clonotype was seen only once. The chain carries TRBV6-7 and TRBJ1-5; D remains unclear. TRBV6-7 is classed as an ORF, of uncertain function. V was cut by 10 bases and J by 5 bases, with 15 bases left in between. This CDR3 region has 13 residues. The CDR3 reads CAITVGGDQPQHF. The DNA for the CDR3 is TGTGCCATCACGGTCGGTGGCGATCAGCCCCAGCATTTT.

A note on this clonotype: This clone may be a read error of a much larger clone one base away. The V and J genes are TRBV4-1 and TRBJ2-7, with 11 bases aligning to TRBD1. Trimming cost V 6 bases and J 2 bases; bases outside gene matches: 6. The CDR3 contains 15 residues. The germline V gene has CDR1 MGHRA and CDR2 YSYEKL. Here the CDR3 reads CASRLRTGGAYEQYV. The CDR3 DNA reads TGCGCCAGCAGACTAAGGACAGGGGGCGCCTACGAGCAGTACGTC.

The chain employs TRBV7-9 and TRBJ2-5, with D possibly called TRBD1 or TRBD2 (5 bases each). The V and J ends lost 4 bases and 3 bases respectively, with 24 bases between them. This CDR3 region has 18 residues. Per germline, CDR1 SEHNR and CDR2 FQNEAQ (reference sequence). The CDR3 sequence: CASSSPFKLGTLEETQYF. CDR3 sequence (DNA): TGTGCCAGCAGCTCCCCCTTCAAATTGGGGACCCTGGAAGAGACCCAGTACTTC.

This clonotype is deemed medium-sized. The chain is built from TRBV20-1 and TRBJ2-3; D perhaps matches TRBD2 (5 bases). CDR1 and CDR2 (germline): DFQATT, SNEGSKA (reference sequence). This CDR3 comprises 16 residues. The V gene lost 5 bases and the J gene lost 1 base, with 19 bases spanning the gap. CDR3 in amino acids: CSAAWLSSGGTDTQYF. The CDR3, as DNA: TGCAGTGCTGCCTGGTTGTCAAGCGGAGGCACAGATACGCAGTATTTT.

The rearrangement joins TRBV9 to TRBJ2-1, with 8 bases fitting TRBD1. Germline CDR1 reads SGDLS; CDR2 reads YYNGEE. Germline trimming cut 3 bases from V and 7 bases from J; bases unmatched to any gene: 6. CDR3 size: 14 residues. Here the CDR3 DNA reads TGTGCCAGCAGCGCAGTCACAGGGGGTAATGAGCAGTTCTTC. Translation: CASSAVTGGNEQFF.

This chain connects TRBV6-1 to TRBJ2-7, with D perhaps matching TRBD2 (6 bases). V was cut by 3 bases and J by 2 bases, with 8 bases left in between. Germline V gives CDR1 MNHNS, CDR2 SASEGT. This CDR3 comprises 13 residues. The CDR3 DNA is TGTGCCAGCAGTGAGACGGGAGCCTACGAGCAGTACTTC. Translation: CASSETGAYEQYF.

This clonotype was counted only a few times. This chain joins TRBV4-1 and TRBJ2-1; D ambiguous. V lost 2 bases, J lost 5 bases, and 7 bases lay in between. In germline, CDR1 is MGHRA, CDR2 YSYEKL. This CDR3 is 13 amino acids long. In nucleotides, the CDR3 is TGCGCCAGCAGCCAATATAAGGACAATGAGCAGTTCTTC. It yields the protein CASSQYKDNEQFF.

As concerns this clonotype: This may stem from a read error, because a much larger clone lies one nucleotide away. CDR3: CASSQAQGQPQHF. The CDR3 bases are TGTGCCAGCAGCCAAGCACAGGGGCAGCCCCAGCATTTT. The chain employs TRBV3-1 and TRBJ1-5; TRBD1 matches at 7 bases. CDR3 length: 13 amino acids. The V and J ends lost 1 base and 7 bases, in that order; junction bases with no gene match: 1. The germline gives CDR1 LGHDT, CDR2 YNNKEL (reference sequence).

The chain joins TRBV28 to TRBJ2-2; D perhaps matches TRBD2 (6 bases). This CDR3 comprises 15 residues. The V end was cut by 3 bases, the J end by 5 bases, with 13 bases between. Germline V gene data show CDR1 as MDHEN and CDR2 as SYDVKM. The CDR3 spells CASSLGGVGTGELFF. In DNA, the CDR3 is TGTGCCAGCAGTTTGGGGGGAGTAGGTACCGGGGAGCTGTTTTTT.

The chain is built from TRBV7-8 and TRBJ2-7; D not resolved. The CDR3 loop spans 12 amino acids. Germline V gene sequence: CDR1 SGHVS, CDR2 FQNEAQ. Trimming left V 1 base short and J 6 bases short, with 7 bases between. The CDR3 spells CASSLVLGEQYF. In DNA, the CDR3 is TGTGCCAGCAGCTTAGTCCTAGGCGAGCAGTACTTC.

This sequence joins TRBV2 and TRBJ1-1; maybe TRBD1 (6 bases). This CDR3 has 13 amino acids. V was trimmed by 6 bases and J by 2 bases, leaving 10 bases between them. Germline lookup yields CDR1 SNHLY and CDR2 FYNNEI. The CDR3 loop is CASRGQFNTEAFF. The CDR3 bases are TGTGCCAGCAGAGGACAGTTTAACACTGAAGCTTTCTTT.

The rearrangement joins TRBV9 to TRBJ2-2; TRBD2 agrees at 7 bases. Germline CDR1 reads SGDLS; CDR2 reads YYNGEE. The CDR3 consists of 17 residues. With 4 bases clipped from V and 0 bases from J, the junction kept 9 bases outside the gene matches. The CDR3 region is CASSPRLTSANTGELFF. The DNA for the CDR3 is TGTGCCAGCAGCCCTAGACTCACTAGCGCGAACACCGGGGAGCTGTTTTTT.

This clonotype is judged medium-sized. J is TRBJ2-1 and V is TRBV20-1; TRBD2 aligns across 7 bases. The CDR3 totals 16 residues. V dropped 0 bases and J dropped 1; count of bases not matched to a gene: 6. CDR1 is DFQATT, CDR2 SNEGSKA, per germline (reference sequence). The CDR3 region is CSARDLASGSYNEQFF. DNA of the CDR3: TGCAGTGCTAGAGATCTGGCTAGCGGATCCTACAATGAGCAGTTCTTC.

This clonotype was counted a few times. The chain links TRBV28 to TRBJ2-2; maybe TRBD1 (6 bases). The germline V and J ends were trimmed by 3 bases and 0 bases, with 11 bases remaining between them. Germline assignment: CDR1 MDHEN and CDR2 SYDVKM. The CDR3 sequence is 16 residues long. The CDR3 DNA reads TGTGCCAGCAGTTTTGTTGGGGGCGCGAACACCGGGGAGCTGTTTTTT. Translated: CASSFVGGANTGELFF.

In regard to this clonotype: This could be a read error, since a much larger clone is one nucleotide away. The V call is TRBV25-1, the J call TRBJ1-4; D remains ambiguous. The CDR3 contains 13 residues. Germline V CDR1 and CDR2: MGHDK, SYGVNS. CDR3 in amino acids: CSSSVSINEKLFF. The CDR3 DNA sequence: TGTTCCAGCAGTGTCTCTATTAATGAAAAACTGTTTTTT.

The rearrangement joins TRBV5-1 to TRBJ2-7; TRBD1 aligns across 9 bases. This CDR3 contains 15 residues. Germline V gives CDR1 SGHRS, CDR2 YFSETQ. V shed 3 bases, J shed 1 base, and the junction held 5 bases outside the gene matches. Written as DNA, the CDR3 is TGCGCCAGCAGCTCCCTAGGGACAGGGTCCTACGAGCAGTACTTC. As protein: CASSSLGTGSYEQYF. Based on the CDR3 plus reference TRBV5-1 and TRBJ2-7, the full variable domain is KAGVTQTPRYLIKTRGQQVTLSCSPISGHRSVSWYQQTPGQGLQFLFEYFSETQRNKGNFPGRFSGRQFSNSRSEMNVSTLELGDSALYLCASSSLGTGSYEQYFGPGTRLTVT.

As regards this clonotype: Since the CDR3 does not end with the conserved phenylalanine or tryptophan, this likely comes from a read error. The chain couples TRBV4-3 to TRBJ2-3, with D perhaps TRBD2 (5 bases). Trimming left V 1 base short and J 5 bases short, with 7 bases between. The length of the CDR3 is 13 residues. Germline V gives CDR1 LGHNA, CDR2 YSLEER. Here the CDR3 DNA reads TGCGCCAGCAGCCAAGGGAGGCGAGATACGCAGTATTAT. Translated: CASSQGRRDTQYY.